This T cell receptor beta chain was observed in a study of blood T cell repertoires in COVID-19. Study-level background: Nucleic acid was either cDNA or gDNA, and it came from T cells, B-cell-depleted T cells, or PBMCs.

The V gene's germline CDR1 is MDHEN and CDR2 SYDVKM. V was pared by 3 bases and J by 8 bases, with 7 bases between. This CDR3 is built from 11 residues. The Seattle patients, enrolled during active infection, were followed longitudinally. Source study methods: Reference gene primer amplification yielded estimated nucleated cell counts. Sequenced by immunoSEQ multiplex PCR; TCRdb stores in-frame clones only, minus some. V and J calls and clone size follow that table, whereas D and trimming were derived from the DNA. The sample consists of 200,000 to 250,000 clones, around 90% of them appearing once. The chain is built from TRBV28 and TRBJ1-2; D not resolved. The clonotype comes from a man younger than 40 with COVID-19, enrolled during active disease. Specimen: peripheral blood. DNA for the CDR3: TGTGCCAGCAGTTTGGGCACGGGCTACACCTTC. It translates to CASSLGTGYTF.